This TCR beta chain appears in the sequencing data of a study of graft-versus-host responses after intestinal transplantation. Overall study findings and caveats: Ileal or blood samples showed some GvH clones first, and such clones were also found in recipient marrow. Graft-versus-host to host-versus-graft clonal ratios in allografts were high in patients with graft-donor T cell macrochimerism.

As concerns this clone: What it binds is unknown.

Method: immunoSEQ multiplex PCR; TCRdb's copy keeps in-frame clones and lacks some. The repertoire has about 85,000 clones, approximately 90% of them found once; the top ten carry 7.6%. The germline gives CDR1 MNHEY, CDR2 SVGAGI. CDR3 length: 15 residues. V dropped 4 bases and J dropped 0 bases, with 12 bases sitting between them. This specimen was unstimulated CD8+ T cells sorted from spleen or lymph node cells, taken before transplant. This sequence joins TRBV6-5 and TRBJ1-1, with a weak D call TRBD1 (5 bases). This sequence was found in a human donor who was the organ donor for an intestinal transplant. CDR3 sequence reads: CASSLTADMNTEAFF. CDR3 in DNA: TGTGCCAGCAGTTTGACAGCGGACATGAACACTGAAGCTTTCTTT.